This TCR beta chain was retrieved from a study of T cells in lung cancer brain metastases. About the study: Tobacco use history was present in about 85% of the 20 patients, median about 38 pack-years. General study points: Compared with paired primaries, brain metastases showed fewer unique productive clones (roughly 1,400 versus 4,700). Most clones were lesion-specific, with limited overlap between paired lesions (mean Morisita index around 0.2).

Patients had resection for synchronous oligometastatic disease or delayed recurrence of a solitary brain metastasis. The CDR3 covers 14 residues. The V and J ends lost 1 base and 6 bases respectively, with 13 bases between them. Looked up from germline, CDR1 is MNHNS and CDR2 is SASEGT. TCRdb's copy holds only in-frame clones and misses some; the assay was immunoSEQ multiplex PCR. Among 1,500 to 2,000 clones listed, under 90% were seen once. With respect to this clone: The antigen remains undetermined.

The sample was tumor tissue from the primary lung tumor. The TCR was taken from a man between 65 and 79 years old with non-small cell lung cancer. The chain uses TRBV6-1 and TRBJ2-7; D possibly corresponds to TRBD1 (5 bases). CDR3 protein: CASSEVARVSEQYV. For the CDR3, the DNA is TGTGCCAGCAGTGAAGTAGCCAGGGTTTCCGAGCAGTACGTC.